This entry lists 22 T cell receptor beta chains sequenced from one sample in a study of T cells in localized non-small cell lung cancer. Using immunoSEQ multiplex PCR, the repertoire was profiled, and TCRdb retains in-frame clones only, with some absent. This table holds tens of thousands of clones, roughly 77% found once. The sequences come from PBMCs, collected before any cancer treatment. Receptors originate from a woman aged 35 to 70 with stage II squamous cell lung carcinoma.

As regards this clone: This specimen includes other DNA sequences encoding the same CDR3. This chain links TRBV4-2 with TRBJ1-2, with D possibly matching TRBD1 (5 bases). Germline lookup yields CDR1 LGHNA and CDR2 YNFKEQ. Trimming removed 0 bases at V and 3 bases at J, with 11 bases between. The length of the CDR3 is 15 residues. This CDR3 is CASSQDQDTHYGYTF. The CDR3 coding sequence is TGTGCCAGCAGCCAAGATCAGGACACCCACTATGGCTACACCTTC.

The chain employs TRBV12-1 and TRBJ2-7; no check of the table's D call, TRBD2, against the DNA was made. TRBV12-1 is deemed a pseudogene. The length of the CDR3 is 15 residues. DNA for the CDR3: TGTGCCAGCAGCCCTGGTGGTAGCGGACCTTACGAGCAGTACTTC. Its translation: CASSPGGSGPYEQYF.

CDR3 in DNA: TGTGCCAGCAGTTCGCCAGGCACTGAAGCTTTCTTT. Protein product: CASSSPGTEAFF. The rearrangement links TRBV7-2 to TRBJ1-1; D remains ambiguous. V was trimmed by 6 bases and J by 4 bases, leaving 9 bases between them. The CDR3 has 12 residues. CDR1 is SGHTA and CDR2 is FQGNSA in the germline V gene. The full variable domain, completed using reference TRBV7-2 and TRBJ1-1, is GAGVSQSPSNKVTEKGKDVELRCDPISGHTALYWYRQSLGQGLEFLIYFQGNSAPDKSGLPSDRFSAERTGGSVSTLTIQRTQQEDSAVYLCASSSPGTEAFFGQGTRLTVV.

This clone has more than one count but fewer than ten. J is TRBJ2-5 and V is TRBV11-2; no clear D gene. Germline V CDR1 and CDR2: SGHAT, FQNNGV. V was trimmed by 0 bases and J by 7 bases, leaving 6 bases between them. This CDR3 has 12 residues. The CDR3 spells CASSLDSGTQYF. For the CDR3, the DNA is TGTGCCAGCAGCTTAGATTCCGGGACCCAGTACTTC.

This clone has just one count. The chain has TRBV6-1 and TRBJ2-5, with 8 positions matching TRBD1. The CDR3 totals 13 residues. The J segment lost 5 bases and the V segment lost 11 bases, leaving 10 bases of the junction unmatched. Germline V gene sequence: CDR1 MNHNS, CDR2 SASEGT. DNA of the CDR3: TGTGCCGGACGCTCCAGGGGGCAGGAGACCCAGTACTTC. Its translation: CAGRSRGQETQYF.

The chain couples TRBV9 to TRBJ2-5; 14 nucleotides agree with TRBD2. V trimming: 4 bases; J trimming: 4 bases; junction bases outside the gene matches: 3. The CDR3 sequence is 15 residues long. Germline V gene data show CDR1 as SGDLS and CDR2 as YYNGEE. CDR3 sequence reads: CASSQGLAGVETQYF. Written as DNA, the CDR3 is TGTGCCAGCAGCCAGGGACTAGCGGGAGTAGAGACCCAGTACTTC.

The chain couples TRBV28 to TRBJ1-1, with D possibly TRBD1 on 5 matching bases. V was clipped by 6 bases and J by 0 bases, with 11 bases between them. Germline V gene data show CDR1 as MDHEN and CDR2 as SYDVKM. This CDR3 comprises 14 residues. In nucleotides, the CDR3 is TGTGCCAGCAGGCTGACAGTAATGAACACTGAAGCTTTCTTT. This sequence encodes CASRLTVMNTEAFF.

CDR3 loop: CASSGPQPQHF. The DNA of the CDR3 is TGTGCCAGCAGCGGACCACAGCCCCAGCATTTT. V usage is TRBV6-1 and J usage is TRBJ1-5; D not resolved. The CDR3 runs to 11 residues. Germline lookup yields CDR1 MNHNS and CDR2 SASEGT. V was pared by 6 bases and J by 7 bases, with 7 bases between.

In this sample, this clone turned up once. The V gene is TRBV5-4, the J gene TRBJ2-3; D not certain. Trimming left V 4 bases short and J 0 bases short, with 18 bases between. Germline CDR1 reads SGHNT; CDR2 reads YYREEE (reference sequence). The CDR3 has 17 amino acids. The CDR3 DNA is TGTGCCAGCAGCCCAGGACGGACCTCTGACAGCACAGATACGCAGTATTTT. This sequence encodes CASSPGRTSDSTDTQYF.

The chain employs TRBV18 and TRBJ1-6, with D maybe TRBD1 (5 bases). Germline assignment: CDR1 KGHSH and CDR2 LQKENI. CDR3 length: 15 residues. The V end was cut by 1 base, the J end by 5 bases, with 9 bases between. CDR3 protein: CASSPRGADNSPLHF. The DNA for the CDR3 is TGTGCCAGCTCACCACGGGGCGCGGATAATTCACCCCTCCACTTT.

V is TRBV4-2 and J is TRBJ2-3, with TRBD2 identical over 14 bases. Germline loops: CDR1 LGHNA, CDR2 YNFKEQ. This CDR3 is 17 amino acids long. Trimming at V came to 0 bases and at J to 5 bases, leaving 4 bases not matched to a gene. Here the CDR3 reads CASSQDKGTSGRDTQYF. The CDR3 bases are TGTGCCAGCAGCCAAGATAAAGGGACTAGCGGGAGAGATACGCAGTATTTT.

As DNA, the CDR3 is TGTGCCAGCAGTGTAGGGGCAGGGGACGTAGGAGGCTACACCTTC. It translates to CASSVGAGDVGGYTF. The chain employs TRBV2 and TRBJ1-2, with a tentative D call TRBD1 (6 bases). The CDR3 has 15 amino acids. V shed 4 bases and J shed 8 bases, with 20 bases lying between them. Germline-derived CDR1 and CDR2 are SNHLY and FYNNEI.

There are a few counts of this clone. The V and J genes are TRBV4-3 and TRBJ2-1; 10 nucleotides agree with TRBD1. Trimming took 0 bases from V and 10 from J; bases not matched to a gene: 12. The CDR3 is made up of 17 amino acids. Germline-derived CDR1 and CDR2 are LGHNA and YSLEER. The CDR3 is CASSQDPRTGGQKEQFF. CDR3 sequence (DNA): TGCGCCAGCAGCCAAGACCCCAGGACAGGGGGACAAAAAGAGCAGTTCTTC.

The rearrangement links TRBV11-3 to TRBJ2-1, with 14 bases matching TRBD2. The CDR3 has 17 amino acids. Germline-derived CDR1 and CDR2 are SGHNT and YENEEA. The V and J ends lost 5 bases and 4 bases, in that order; junction bases with no gene match: 7. For the CDR3, the DNA is TGTGCCAGCAGCAAGGGACTAGCGGGAGTTACTTACAATGAGCAGTTCTTC. Its protein is CASSKGLAGVTYNEQFF.

This clone occurred a few times. The CDR3 sequence is CAISARDSSYNEQFF. The CDR3 nucleotides read TGTGCCATCAGTGCCCGGGACAGCTCCTACAATGAGCAGTTCTTC. This rearrangement joins TRBV10-3 to TRBJ2-1, with 7 bases fitting TRBD1. CDR3 length: 15 amino acids. Germline V gene lookup returns CDR1 ENHRY and CDR2 SYGVKD. The trim removed 4 bases at V and 0 bases at J, leaving 3 bases unmatched.

This clone was seen only a few times. The J gene is TRBJ1-2, the V gene TRBV6-5; 7 bases fit TRBD1. Unmatched junction bases numbered 6, after V lost 5 bases and J lost 6 bases. CDR3 length: 13 residues. CDR1 and CDR2 (germline): MNHEY, SVGAGI. The CDR3 region has the DNA TGTGCCAGCAGTGCCGAGACAGGGAATGGCTACACCTTC. As protein: CASSAETGNGYTF.

V gene TRBV18 combines with J gene TRBJ1-2; 7 positions agree with TRBD1. V shed 3 bases and J 7 bases; nucleotides not matched to a gene: 5. Per germline, CDR1 KGHSH and CDR2 LQKENI. The CDR3 spans 13 residues. CDR3 loop: CASSPGDSGGYTF. The CDR3 bases are TGTGCCAGCTCACCGGGGGACAGCGGTGGCTACACCTTC.

This rearrangement joins TRBV7-8 to TRBJ1-5, with TRBD1 as a possible D gene (6 bases). Per the germline V gene, CDR1 is SGHVS and CDR2 is FQNEAQ. Trimming shortened V by 6 bases and J by 4 bases, and 13 bases separated the two germline ends. The CDR3 is 14 residues long. CDR3 sequence (DNA): TGTGCCAGCAGTCAAACAGGGACTAATCAGCCCCAGCATTTT. This translates into CASSQTGTNQPQHF. The whole variable domain, filled in from reference TRBV7-8 and TRBJ1-5, reads GAGVSQSPRYKVAKRGQDVALRCDPISGHVSLFWYQQALGQGPEFLTYFQNEAQLDKSGLPSDRFFAERPEGSVSTLKIQRTQQEDSAVYLCASSQTGTNQPQHFGDGTRLSIL.

The V and J genes are TRBV5-1 and TRBJ2-7; 7 bases map to TRBD1. The CDR3 extends over 16 amino acids. V lost 4 bases and J lost 3; bases outside the gene matches: 13. From germline, CDR1 is SGHRS and CDR2 YFSETQ. The CDR3 nucleotides are TGCGCCAGCAGCCAGTCCCGGGACAGCGTTGGCTACGAGCAGTACTTC. It translates to CASSQSRDSVGYEQYF.

This rearrangement joins TRBV7-6 to TRBJ2-3; possibly TRBD2 for D (5 bases). This CDR3 has 16 residues. V was pared by 4 bases and J by 3 bases, with 17 bases between. CDR1 and CDR2 from the germline V gene are SGHVS and FNYEAQ. The CDR3 loop reads CASSYRTSTGTDTQYF. For the CDR3, the DNA is TGTGCCAGCAGCTATCGGACTTCCACGGGGACAGATACGCAGTATTTT.

The genes are TRBV5-1 and TRBJ2-5, with TRBD2 identical over 12 bases. The CDR3 has 17 residues. The V gene end was trimmed by 4 bases and the J gene end by 2 bases; junction bases not matched to a gene: 9. The germline V gene encodes CDR1 SGHRS and CDR2 YFSETQ. The CDR3 DNA reads TGCGCCAGCAGCACGGGACTAGCGGGTCGCCAGCAAGAGACCCAGTACTTC. Protein: CASSTGLAGRQQETQYF.

The CDR3 spells CAISESSDKGYTF. CDR3 bases: TGTGCCATCAGTGAGTCCTCAGACAAAGGCTACACCTTC. The chain joins TRBV10-3 to TRBJ1-2, with D unresolved. CDR1 is ENHRY, CDR2 SYGVKD, per germline. This CDR3 contains 13 residues. V gave up 0 bases and J gave up 8 bases, with 10 bases separating them.